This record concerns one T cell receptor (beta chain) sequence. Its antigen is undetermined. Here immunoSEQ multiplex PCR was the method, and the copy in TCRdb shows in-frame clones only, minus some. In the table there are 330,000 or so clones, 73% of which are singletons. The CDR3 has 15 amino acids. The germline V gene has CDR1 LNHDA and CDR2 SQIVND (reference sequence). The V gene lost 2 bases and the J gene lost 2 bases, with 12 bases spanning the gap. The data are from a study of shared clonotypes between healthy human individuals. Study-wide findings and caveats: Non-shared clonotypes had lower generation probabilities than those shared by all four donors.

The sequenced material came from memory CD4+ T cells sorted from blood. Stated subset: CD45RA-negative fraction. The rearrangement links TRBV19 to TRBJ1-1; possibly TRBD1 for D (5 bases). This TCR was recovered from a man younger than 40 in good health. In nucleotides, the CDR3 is TGTGCCAGTAGTATAAAGGGTAGGGGCAACACTGAAGCTTTCTTT. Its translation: CASSIKGRGNTEAFF. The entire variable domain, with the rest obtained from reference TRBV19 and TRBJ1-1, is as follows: DGGITQSPKYLFRKEGQNVTLSCEQNLNHDAMYWYRQDPGQGLRLIYYSQIVNDFQKGDIAEGYSVSREKKESFPLTVTSAQKNPTAFYLCASSIKGRGNTEAFFGQGTRLTVV.